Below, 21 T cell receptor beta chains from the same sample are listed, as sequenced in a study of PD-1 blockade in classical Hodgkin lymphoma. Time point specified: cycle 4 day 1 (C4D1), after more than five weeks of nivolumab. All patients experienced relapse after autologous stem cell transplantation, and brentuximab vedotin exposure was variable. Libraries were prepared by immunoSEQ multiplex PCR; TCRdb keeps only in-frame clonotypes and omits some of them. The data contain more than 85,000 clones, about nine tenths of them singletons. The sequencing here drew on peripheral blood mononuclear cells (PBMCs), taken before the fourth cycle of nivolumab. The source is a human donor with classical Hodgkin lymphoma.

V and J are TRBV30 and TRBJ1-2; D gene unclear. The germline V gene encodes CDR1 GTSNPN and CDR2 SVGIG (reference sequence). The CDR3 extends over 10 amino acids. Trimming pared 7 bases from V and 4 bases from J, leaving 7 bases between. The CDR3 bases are TGTGCCTTTGACACCTATGGCTACACCTTC. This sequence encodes CAFDTYGYTF.

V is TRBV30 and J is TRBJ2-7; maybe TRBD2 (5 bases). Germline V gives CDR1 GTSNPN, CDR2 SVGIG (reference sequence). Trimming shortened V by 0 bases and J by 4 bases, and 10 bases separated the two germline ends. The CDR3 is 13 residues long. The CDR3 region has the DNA TGTGCCTGGAGTGTTCTTGGGAGTTACGAGCAGTACTTC. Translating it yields CAWSVLGSYEQYF.

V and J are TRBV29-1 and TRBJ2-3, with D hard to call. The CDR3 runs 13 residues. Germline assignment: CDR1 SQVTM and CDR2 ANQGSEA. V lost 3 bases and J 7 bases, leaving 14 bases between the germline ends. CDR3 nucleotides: TGCAGCGTTGATGGTCGGGCGGACCATACGCAGTATTTT. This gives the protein CSVDGRADHTQYF.

The CDR3: CASSLTTSGINEQFF. The DNA for the CDR3 is TGTGCCAGCAGCTTAACGACTAGCGGGATCAATGAGCAGTTCTTC. The chain couples TRBV7-2 to TRBJ2-1; 11 bases are a match to TRBD2. The germline gives CDR1 SGHTA, CDR2 FQGNSA. The V segment lost 2 bases and the J segment 6 bases; nucleotides outside the gene matches: 3. The CDR3 is 15 residues long.

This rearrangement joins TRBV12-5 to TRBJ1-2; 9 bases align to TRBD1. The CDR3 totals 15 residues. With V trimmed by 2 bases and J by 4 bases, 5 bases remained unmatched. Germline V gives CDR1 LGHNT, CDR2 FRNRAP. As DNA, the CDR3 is TGTGCTAGTGGTTTGTACCCGGGACAGGGCTATGGCTACACCTTC. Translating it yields CASGLYPGQGYGYTF.

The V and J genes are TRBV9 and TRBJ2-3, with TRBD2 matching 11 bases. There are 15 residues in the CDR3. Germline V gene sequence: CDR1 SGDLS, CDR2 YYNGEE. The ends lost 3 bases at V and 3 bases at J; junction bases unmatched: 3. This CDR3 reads CASSALAGGTDTQYF. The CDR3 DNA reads TGTGCCAGCAGCGCCCTAGCGGGAGGTACAGATACGCAGTATTTT.

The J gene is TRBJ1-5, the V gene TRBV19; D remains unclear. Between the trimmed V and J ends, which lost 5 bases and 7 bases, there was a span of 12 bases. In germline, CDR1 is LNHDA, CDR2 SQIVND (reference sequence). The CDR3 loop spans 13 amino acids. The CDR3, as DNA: TGTGCCAGTAGTTTGTACAGCCGACAGCCCCAGCATTTT. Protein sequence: CASSLYSRQPQHF.

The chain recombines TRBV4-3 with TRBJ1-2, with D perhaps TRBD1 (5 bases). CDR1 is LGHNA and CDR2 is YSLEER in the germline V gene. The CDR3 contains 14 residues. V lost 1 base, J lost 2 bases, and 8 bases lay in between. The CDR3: CASSQVAGNYGYTF. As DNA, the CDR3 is TGCGCCAGCAGCCAAGTCGCAGGGAACTATGGCTACACCTTC.

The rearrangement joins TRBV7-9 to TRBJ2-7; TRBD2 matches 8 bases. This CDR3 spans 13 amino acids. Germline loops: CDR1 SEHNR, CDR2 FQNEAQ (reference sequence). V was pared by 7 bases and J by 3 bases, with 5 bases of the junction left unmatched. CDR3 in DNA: TGTGCCAGCAAGGTAGCGGGGAACTACGAGCAGTACTTC. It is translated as CASKVAGNYEQYF.

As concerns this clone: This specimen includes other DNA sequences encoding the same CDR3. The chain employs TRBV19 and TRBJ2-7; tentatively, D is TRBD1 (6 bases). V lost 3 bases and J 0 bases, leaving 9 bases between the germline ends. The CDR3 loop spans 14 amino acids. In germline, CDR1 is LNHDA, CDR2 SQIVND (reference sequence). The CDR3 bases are TGTGCCAGTAGTATTACAGGGAGCTCCTACGAGCAGTACTTC. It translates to CASSITGSSYEQYF.

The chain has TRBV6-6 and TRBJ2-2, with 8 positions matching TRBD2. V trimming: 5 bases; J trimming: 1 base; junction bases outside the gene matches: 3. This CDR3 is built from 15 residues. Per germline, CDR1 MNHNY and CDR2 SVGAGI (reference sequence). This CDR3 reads CASSPGLVNTGELFF. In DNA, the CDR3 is TGTGCCAGCAGTCCGGGACTAGTGAACACCGGGGAGCTGTTTTTT.

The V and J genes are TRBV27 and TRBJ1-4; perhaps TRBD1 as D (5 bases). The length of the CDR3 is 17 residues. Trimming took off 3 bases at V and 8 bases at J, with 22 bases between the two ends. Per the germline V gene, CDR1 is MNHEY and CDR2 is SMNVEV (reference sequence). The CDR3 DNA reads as TGTGCCAGCAGTTTGCGGGGGGTCTCAGGGTTGGGGGAAAAACTGTTTTTT. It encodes CASSLRGVSGLGEKLFF.

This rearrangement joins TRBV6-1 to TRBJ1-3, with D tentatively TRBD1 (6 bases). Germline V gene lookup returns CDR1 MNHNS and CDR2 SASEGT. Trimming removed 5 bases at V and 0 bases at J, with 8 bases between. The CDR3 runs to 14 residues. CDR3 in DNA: TGTGCCAGCAGTCGGGACAACTCTGGAAACACCATATATTTT. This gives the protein CASSRDNSGNTIYF.

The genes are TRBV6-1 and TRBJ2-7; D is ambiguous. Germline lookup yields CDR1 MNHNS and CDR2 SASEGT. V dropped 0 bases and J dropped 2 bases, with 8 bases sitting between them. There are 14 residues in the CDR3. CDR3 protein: CASSEARLTYEQYF. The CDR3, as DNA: TGTGCCAGCAGTGAAGCTAGGTTGACCTACGAGCAGTACTTC.

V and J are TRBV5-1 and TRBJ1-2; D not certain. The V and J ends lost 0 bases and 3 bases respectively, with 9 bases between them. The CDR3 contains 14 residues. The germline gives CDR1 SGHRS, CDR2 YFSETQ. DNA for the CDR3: TGCGCCAGCAGCTTGGCCTTCCAGGACTATGGCTACACCTTC. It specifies CASSLAFQDYGYTF.

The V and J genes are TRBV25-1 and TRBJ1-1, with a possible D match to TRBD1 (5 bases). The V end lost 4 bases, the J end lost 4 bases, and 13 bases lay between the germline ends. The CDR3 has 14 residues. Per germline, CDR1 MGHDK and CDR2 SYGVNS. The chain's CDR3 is CASSVWGSGTEAFF. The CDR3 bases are TGTGCCAGCAGTGTATGGGGGAGTGGCACTGAAGCTTTCTTT. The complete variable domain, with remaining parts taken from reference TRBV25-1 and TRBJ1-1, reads EADIYQTPRYLVIGTGKKITLECSQTMGHDKMYWYQQDPGMELHLIHYSYGVNSTEKGDLSSESTVSRIRTEHFPLTLESARPSHTSQYLCASSVWGSGTEAFFGQGTRLTVV.

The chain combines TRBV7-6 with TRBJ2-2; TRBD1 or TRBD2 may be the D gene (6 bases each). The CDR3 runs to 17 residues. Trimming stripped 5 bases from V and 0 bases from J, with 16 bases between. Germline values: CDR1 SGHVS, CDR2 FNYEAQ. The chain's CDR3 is CASSRRGGHTNTGELFF. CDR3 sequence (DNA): TGTGCCAGCAGCCGAAGAGGGGGGCATACGAACACCGGGGAGCTGTTTTTT.

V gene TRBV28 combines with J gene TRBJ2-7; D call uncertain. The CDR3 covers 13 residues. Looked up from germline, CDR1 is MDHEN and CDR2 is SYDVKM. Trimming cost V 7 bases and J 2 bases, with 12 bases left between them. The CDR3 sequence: CASTDTVAYEQYF. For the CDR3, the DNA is TGTGCCAGCACGGATACCGTAGCCTACGAGCAGTACTTC. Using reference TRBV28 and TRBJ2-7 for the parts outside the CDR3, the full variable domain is DVKVTQSSRYLVKRTGEKVFLECVQDMDHENMFWYRQDPGLGLRLIYFSYDVKMKEKGDIPEGYSVSREKKERFSLILESASTNQTSMYLCASTDTVAYEQYFGPGTRLTVT.

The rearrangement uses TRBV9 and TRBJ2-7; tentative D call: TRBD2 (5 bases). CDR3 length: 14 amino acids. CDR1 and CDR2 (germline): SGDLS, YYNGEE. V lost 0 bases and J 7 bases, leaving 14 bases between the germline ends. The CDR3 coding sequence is TGTGCCAGCAGCGTAGATGGGAGATCTGGGGAGCAGTACTTC. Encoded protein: CASSVDGRSGEQYF.

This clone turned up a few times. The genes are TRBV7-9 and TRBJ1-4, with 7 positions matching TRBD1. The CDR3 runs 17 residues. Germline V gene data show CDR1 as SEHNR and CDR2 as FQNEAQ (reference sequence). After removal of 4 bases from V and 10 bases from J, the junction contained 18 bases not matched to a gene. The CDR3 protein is CASSSLADSAKGAKLFF. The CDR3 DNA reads TGTGCCAGCAGCTCCCTCGCCGACAGCGCGAAGGGGGCAAAACTGTTTTTT. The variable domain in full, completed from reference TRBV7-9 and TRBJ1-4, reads DTGVSQNPRHKITKRGQNVTFRCDPISEHNRLYWYRQTLGQGPEFLTYFQNEAQLEKSRLLSDRFSAERPKGSFSTLEIQRTEQGDSAMYLCASSSLADSAKGAKLFFGSGTQLSVL.

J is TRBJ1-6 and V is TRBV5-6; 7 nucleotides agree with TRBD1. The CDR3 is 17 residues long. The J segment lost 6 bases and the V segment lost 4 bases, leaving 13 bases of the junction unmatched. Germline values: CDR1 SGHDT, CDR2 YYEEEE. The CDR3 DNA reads TGTGCCAGCAGCACCCGACAGGGAGTATCGGGTAATTCACCCCTCCACTTT. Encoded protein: CASSTRQGVSGNSPLHF.